This T cell receptor beta chain was retrieved from a study of lymphopenia after photon versus proton radiotherapy. Study conclusions and caveats: Relative stability marked proton patients; photon patients lost diversity and naive cells. In patients who died, overall survival fell as post-nadir TCR diversity dropped more. Oligoclonal CD8+ Temra expansion after nadir drove photon patients' diversity drop.

The length of the CDR3 is 15 residues. The V end was cut by 4 bases, the J end by 0 bases, with 13 bases between. In germline, CDR1 is SGDLS, CDR2 YYNGEE. This clone is medium-sized (0.01 to 0.1%) in the sample. The antigen remains undetermined. At the DNA level, this CDR3 is encoded by other sequences in the same sample as well. TCRdb's table, derived via immunoSEQ multiplex PCR, lists solely in-frame clones and lacks some. This table has roughly 17,000 clones, 65% to 90% appearing once. The sequencing used peripheral blood, collected from a patient treated with proton-based radiotherapy. The TCR comes from a man aged 70-80 years with pancreatic cancer. This rearrangement joins TRBV9 to TRBJ1-1, with a weak D call TRBD1 (6 bases). The CDR3 DNA follows: TGTGCCAGCAGCCCCCGGGACAACTTGAACACTGAAGCTTTCTTT. Protein product: CASSPRDNLNTEAFF. The whole variable domain, remainder taken from reference TRBV9 and TRBJ1-1, is DSGVTQTPKHLITATGQRVTLRCSPRSGDLSVYWYQQSLDQGLQFLIQYYNGEERAKGNILERFSAQQFPDLHSELNLSSLELGDSALYFCASSPRDNLNTEAFFGQGTRLTVV.